The 25 T cell receptor beta chains listed next were all sequenced from one sample in a study of blood T cell repertoires in COVID-19. The method was immunoSEQ multiplex PCR; TCRdb's version includes in-frame clones alone and lacks a portion of them. The data contain roughly 150,000 clones, around four fifths of them seen just once; the ten biggest clones take up less than 7.5%. The specimen was PBMCs or T cells enriched from blood (not recorded which). These receptors came from a woman aged 50 to 60 who had recovered from COVID-19.

This clone was seen just once. The chain carries TRBV10-1 and TRBJ2-7; D possibly corresponds to TRBD2 (6 bases). Germline V gives CDR1 WNHNN, CDR2 SYGVQD (reference sequence). V lost 8 bases and J 7 bases, leaving 18 bases between the germline ends. The CDR3 is 13 amino acids. The CDR3, as DNA: TGCGCCAGCGGGGGAGGAGTGCCCTGGGAGCAGTACTTC. This gives the protein CASGGGVPWEQYF.

The chain carries TRBV6-5 and TRBJ1-2; D call uncertain. The germline V gene encodes CDR1 MNHEY and CDR2 SVGAGI. The CDR3 is 15 amino acids. V was trimmed by 10 bases and J by 0 bases, leaving 18 bases between them. In nucleotides, the CDR3 is TGTGCCACCAAATTAGCTCTTAGCTCTAACTATGGCTACACCTTC. It is translated as CATKLALSSNYGYTF.

J is TRBJ1-3 and V is TRBV19, with no clear D. Between the trimmed V and J ends, which lost 7 bases and 0 bases, there was a span of 7 bases. The CDR3 loop spans 13 amino acids. Germline lookup yields CDR1 LNHDA and CDR2 SQIVND (reference sequence). DNA for the CDR3: TGTGCCAGTACGCGGGACTCTGGAAACACCATATATTTT. Translation: CASTRDSGNTIYF.

This clone was observed a few times. The V call is TRBV5-1, the J call TRBJ1-5; 7 nucleotides align to TRBD1. The J segment lost 2 bases and the V segment lost 0 bases, leaving 5 bases of the junction unmatched. Germline V CDR1 and CDR2: SGHRS, YFSETQ. CDR3 size: 16 residues. The DNA of the CDR3 is TGCGCCAGCAGCTTGGCCCACAGGGGTGGCAATCAGCCCCAGCATTTT. Protein sequence: CASSLAHRGGNQPQHF.

This clone was recorded once. The rearrangement links TRBV28 to TRBJ1-5; weak D call: TRBD1 (5 bases). The V and J ends lost 7 bases and 4 bases respectively, with 20 bases between them. The CDR3 length is 16 residues. Germline V CDR1 and CDR2: MDHEN, SYDVKM. The CDR3 nucleotides are TGTGCCAGCACCTGGGGGGGGGAACGTCGGAATCAGCCCCAGCATTTT. Translated, it gives CASTWGGERRNQPQHF.

V and J are TRBV28 and TRBJ1-3; 9 bases line up with TRBD1. There are 17 residues in the CDR3. V trimming: 5 bases; J trimming: 3 bases; junction bases outside the gene matches: 11. Per germline, CDR1 MDHEN and CDR2 SYDVKM. CDR3 loop: CASSPRGQGTSGNTIYF. DNA for the CDR3: TGTGCCAGCAGTCCCCGGGGACAGGGAACGAGTGGAAACACCATATATTTT.

This clone was counted once. The chain joins TRBV11-2 to TRBJ1-1; D is uncertain. Deletions cut 4 bases from V and 0 bases from J, with 6 bases between. This CDR3 has 13 residues. In germline, CDR1 is SGHAT, CDR2 FQNNGV. The CDR3 bases are TGTGCCAGCAGCTCAGTCATGAACACTGAAGCTTTCTTT. As protein: CASSSVMNTEAFF.

This clone was observed a handful of times. The junction shows a germline mismatch at one end, possibly a read error. The chain recombines TRBV12-3 or TRBV12-4 with TRBJ1-2, with TRBD1 matching over 7 bases. The CDR3 is 11 amino acids. DNA of the CDR3: TGTGCCAGCAGTAACAGACAGGGTGTTGCCTTC. It translates to CASSNRQGVAF.

This CDR3 reads CASSRLRTGELFF. CDR3 DNA sequence: TGTGCCAGCAGTCGACTTCGGACCGGGGAGCTGTTTTTT. The rearrangement joins TRBV14 to TRBJ2-2; no clear D gene. Germline-derived CDR1 and CDR2 are SGHDN and FVKESK. The V end lost 6 bases, the J end lost 5 bases, and 10 bases lay between the germline ends. This CDR3 comprises 13 residues. Full variable domain (missing parts from reference TRBV14 and TRBJ2-2): EAGVTQFPSHSVIEKGQTVTLRCDPISGHDNLYWYRRVMGKEIKFLLHFVKESKQDESGMPNNRFLAERTGGTYSTLKVQPAELEDSGVYFCASSRLRTGELFFGEGSRLTVL.

The V call is TRBV28, the J call TRBJ1-2; D not certain. Per the germline V gene, CDR1 is MDHEN and CDR2 is SYDVKM. Deletions cut 7 bases from V and 6 bases from J, with 18 bases between. The CDR3 runs to 14 residues. This chain's CDR3 is CASKEGGGWHGYTF. CDR3 in DNA: TGTGCCAGCAAAGAGGGTGGAGGGTGGCATGGCTACACCTTC.

This clone was seen more than once but under ten times. DNA of the CDR3: TGTGCCACCAGTGTTCAAATGAGAGGGTGGGGAGACGAGCAGTACTTC. It specifies CATSVQMRGWGDEQYF. The J gene is TRBJ2-7, the V gene TRBV15; possibly TRBD2 for D (5 bases). The CDR3 contains 16 residues. V lost 6 bases, J lost 5 bases, and 23 bases lay in between. Germline V gives CDR1 LNHNV, CDR2 YYDKDF (reference sequence).

This sequence joins TRBV5-1 and TRBJ2-5, with 11 nucleotides matching TRBD2. The CDR3 is 15 residues long. Unmatched junction bases numbered 6, after V lost 7 bases and J lost 1 base. CDR1 SGHRS and CDR2 YFSETQ come from the germline V gene. CDR3 bases: TGCGCCAGCTACCGGACTAGCGGGTCCCAAGAGACCCAGTACTTC. It yields the protein CASYRTSGSQETQYF.

The chain has TRBV7-3 and TRBJ2-3; D ambiguous. Trimming cost V 2 bases and J 2 bases, with 20 bases left between them. This CDR3 contains 18 residues. The germline V gene has CDR1 SGHTA and CDR2 FQGTGA. CDR3 sequence reads: CASSLVATGSGFTDTQYF. The CDR3 DNA is TGTGCCAGCAGCTTAGTAGCTACCGGCTCTGGATTCACAGATACGCAGTATTTT.

The chain is built from TRBV5-4 and TRBJ2-1, with 8 bases aligning to TRBD2. Per the germline V gene, CDR1 is SGHNT and CDR2 is YYREEE (reference sequence). This CDR3 has 16 amino acids. Germline trimming cut 5 bases from V and 4 bases from J; bases unmatched to any gene: 11. This CDR3 reads CASRRGGTLGYNEQFF. CDR3 bases: TGTGCCAGCAGACGGGGGGGCACTCTCGGGTACAATGAGCAGTTCTTC.

This clone was seen only a few times. CDR3 residues: CASSEDRGAAKNIQYF. CDR3 nucleotide sequence: TGTGCCAGCAGTGAAGATCGGGGGGCGGCTAAAAACATTCAGTACTTC. The V gene is TRBV6-1, the J gene TRBJ2-4; possible D gene TRBD2, 7 bases. V was pared by 1 base and J by 4 bases, with 14 bases between. Germline V gives CDR1 MNHNS, CDR2 SASEGT. The CDR3 is 16 amino acids.

The V and J genes are TRBV6-5 and TRBJ1-2; D perhaps matches TRBD1 (5 bases). Germline V gene sequence: CDR1 MNHEY, CDR2 SVGAGI. This CDR3 has 16 residues. Trimming stripped 2 bases from V and 2 bases from J, with 15 bases between. CDR3 sequence reads: CASSYEPTATNYGYTF. CDR3 DNA: TGTGCCAGCAGTTACGAACCGACAGCTACAAACTATGGCTACACCTTC.

The chain employs TRBV19 and TRBJ1-1; D is perhaps TRBD1 (5 bases). Trimming stripped 3 bases from V and 7 bases from J, with 18 bases between. The CDR3 sequence is 15 residues long. Per the germline V gene, CDR1 is LNHDA and CDR2 is SQIVND (reference sequence). CDR3 in amino acids: CASSIGVVGAHEAFF. CDR3 bases: TGTGCCAGTAGTATTGGAGTCGTAGGGGCCCATGAAGCTTTCTTT.

This chain links TRBV28 with TRBJ2-2; TRBD2 aligns across 7 bases. Germline V CDR1 and CDR2: MDHEN, SYDVKM. The CDR3 has 16 amino acids. V lost 6 bases, J lost 0 bases, and 7 bases stayed unmatched. CDR3 in DNA: TGTGCCAGCAGGAACGGGCTAGCGGCGAACACCGGGGAGCTGTTTTTT. Its protein is CASRNGLAANTGELFF.

The chain is built from TRBV11-2 and TRBJ2-7; D unresolved. The CDR3 runs 15 residues. Germline V gene sequence: CDR1 SGHAT, CDR2 FQNNGV. Trimming stripped 0 bases from V and 2 bases from J, with 11 bases between. CDR3 in DNA: TGTGCCAGCAGCTTAGACCCGCAGAGGCCCTACGAGCAGTACTTC. Amino acids: CASSLDPQRPYEQYF.

The chain is built from TRBV29-1 and TRBJ2-1; D gene uncertain. The germline V gene has CDR1 SQVTM and CDR2 ANQGSEA. With 3 bases removed from V and 1 base from J, the gap between germline ends came to 7 bases. This CDR3 has 13 amino acids. CDR3 residues: CSVDLVSYNEQFF. For the CDR3, the DNA is TGCAGCGTTGACCTTGTTTCCTACAATGAGCAGTTCTTC.

The rearrangement links TRBV19 to TRBJ2-4, with D perhaps matching TRBD2 (5 bases). Germline V gene data show CDR1 as LNHDA and CDR2 as SQIVND (reference sequence). Trimming removed 10 bases from V and 0 bases from J, with 16 bases in between. The CDR3 has 15 amino acids. The CDR3 DNA reads as TGTGCCACTACCCCACCAGGACTAGCCAAAAACATTCAGTACTTC. The encoded protein is CATTPPGLAKNIQYF.

The chain employs TRBV19 and TRBJ2-5; 7 bases align to TRBD1. This CDR3 is built from 15 residues. Germline trimming cut 5 bases from V and 1 base from J; bases unmatched to any gene: 7. Germline CDR1 and CDR2: LNHDA and SQIVND (reference sequence). The DNA of the CDR3 is TGTGCCAGTAGTTTAACCTGGACAGGCCAAGAGACCCAGTACTTC. Its protein product is CASSLTWTGQETQYF.

In this sample, this clone turned up many times. The J gene is TRBJ1-4, the V gene TRBV11-2; TRBD1 matches 8 bases. Germline V gene sequence: CDR1 SGHAT, CDR2 FQNNGV. The CDR3 runs 16 residues. J lost 8 bases, V lost 4 bases, and 12 bases had no gene match. CDR3 coding DNA: TGTGCCAGCAGCTCACACTCGACAGGGGTAGAGGAAAAACTGTTTTTT. Translating it yields CASSSHSTGVEEKLFF.

The chain has TRBV29-1 and TRBJ2-5, with TRBD1 matching 7 bases. The CDR3 has 15 amino acids. Germline CDR1 is SQVTM and CDR2 is ANQGSEA. V lost 3 bases, J lost 5 bases, and 12 bases stayed unmatched. The CDR3 coding sequence is TGCAGCGTTGAGCCGGTCTCAGGCAGGGGGGAGACCCAGTACTTC. Protein: CSVEPVSGRGETQYF.

This rearrangement joins TRBV5-1 to TRBJ2-5, with a tentative D call TRBD2 (5 bases). Germline values: CDR1 SGHRS, CDR2 YFSETQ. With 2 bases removed from V and 5 bases from J, the gap between germline ends came to 16 bases. This CDR3 has 15 residues. CDR3 DNA sequence: TGCGCCAGCAGCTTTGGTCGAGGGCCTGAGGAGACCCAGTACTTC. Its translation is CASSFGRGPEETQYF.